The source of this T cell receptor (beta chain) is a study of T-cell memory formation after mild COVID-19. TCRdb re-called the 5' RACE reads through MiXCR, storing one row per CDR3 protein. The table has tens of thousands of distinct CDR3 sequences, approximately 12% seen once. The V and J ends lost 4 bases and 1 base respectively, with 13 bases between them. Germline V lookup: CDR1 LGHDT, CDR2 YNNKEL (reference sequence). CDR3 size: 15 residues. This clonotype occurred a few times. Sample: PBMCs or a T cell subset sorted from them (not recorded which). The TCR was taken from a man in his late teens or twenties who had mild COVID-19 (a few samples of this study predate the infection). Cell type and time point are not known. The chain carries TRBV3-1 and TRBJ2-5; possible D gene TRBD1, 5 bases. CDR3 sequence: CASSRKSRGQETQYF. Written as DNA, the CDR3 is TGTGCCAGCAGCCGTAAGAGTAGGGGCCAAGAGACCCAGTACTTC.